The source of this T cell receptor (beta chain) is a study of beta chain features in type 1 diabetes. Study conclusions and caveats: The analysis here could not establish whether HLA type shapes TCRB rearrangement.

This CDR3 has 14 amino acids. The V and J ends lost 3 bases and 0 bases, in that order; junction bases with no gene match: 2. Germline CDR1 and CDR2: MDHEN and SYDVKM. Investigators reverse transcribed all isolated RNA, so they sequenced expressed TCRB transcripts. Sequenced naive, central memory and regulatory T cell samples produced an average of around 3.8 million reads. Profiling relied on immunoSEQ multiplex PCR, and the TCRdb table lists in-frame clones only, not all of them. The profile covers under 500,000 clones, with 30% appearing a single time and roughly 0.066% taken by the ten largest. About this clone itself: Its antigen is not identified.

Specimen: naive CD4+ T cells from blood. The chain carries TRBV28 and TRBJ2-7, with 7 bases that match TRBD2. The TCR sequence derives from a man between 18 and 29 years old in good health. CDR3 region: CASSFAGASYEQYF. CDR3 in DNA: TGTGCCAGCAGTTTCGCGGGAGCCTCCTACGAGCAGTACTTC.